A selection of T cell receptor beta chains follows, all from one sample in a study of blood T cell repertoires in COVID-19. The method was immunoSEQ multiplex PCR; TCRdb's version includes in-frame clones alone and lacks a portion of them. The sample consists of approximately 120,000 clones, around 89% of them appearing once. Sequencing was carried out using peripheral blood. The receptor source for this set is a man aged 50 to 60 with acute or convalescent COVID-19. The conserved cysteine and the conserved F or W are not part of the CDR3 here.

CDR3 protein | J gene | V gene
ASSITGTANTGELF | TRBJ2-2 | TRBV19
ASSRQGLNTIY | TRBJ1-3 | TRBV3-1/TRBV3-2
SVVRQMNTEAF | TRBJ1-1 | TRBV29-1
AWSVQHQNSPLH | TRBJ1-6 | TRBV30
ASSFISGTYNEQF | TRBJ2-1 | TRBV5-6
ATSDGGSPLGEQY | TRBJ2-7 | TRBV24-1
ASSSLRDRGRIEQY | TRBJ2-7 | TRBV5-5
ASRPTGMDEQF | TRBJ2-1 | TRBV6-5
ASSATSGKSHEQY | TRBJ2-7 | TRBV9
AWSADRFNYEQY | TRBJ2-7 | TRBV30
ASSQASGGSYNEQF | TRBJ2-1 | TRBV4-3
ASSPRTGQETQY | TRBJ2-5 | TRBV5-4
SVRWSSGNTIY | TRBJ1-3 | TRBV29-1
ASSSHGEAEQF | TRBJ2-1 | TRBV12-3/TRBV12-4
ASSYMDSPYGYT | TRBJ1-2 | TRBV6-5
ASSFIRGVFTGELF | TRBJ2-2 | TRBV27
SGTDSYNEKLF | TRBJ1-4 | TRBV29-1
ASSIARTGAHEQY | TRBJ2-7 | TRBV19
ASSEQGTSEAF | TRBJ1-1 | TRBV9
ASSKTVQETQY | TRBJ2-5 | TRBV5-6
ASSPGLAAFLETQY | TRBJ2-5 | TRBV4-3
ASSLPISGSRSYNEQF | TRBJ2-1 | TRBV7-2
ATSRDRGRGSTDTQY | TRBJ2-3 | TRBV15
ASSLGSGTASQY | TRBJ2-3 | TRBV5-1
ASSSQGGPTGEQY | TRBJ2-7 | TRBV6-1
ASGGQGLLNEQF | TRBJ2-1 | TRBV9